The T cell receptor beta chain described here comes from a study of Graves' ophthalmopathy and Graves' hyperthyroidism. Uncontrolled infections, pregnancy, lactation or other autoimmune diseases led to patient exclusion. Findings and caveats of the study: Ophthalmopathy progression prediction by the model yielded a sensitivity of approximately 71% and a specificity of around 72%.

There are many counts of this clonotype. Its antigen is not identified. TCR beta CDR3 regions were amplified from RNA transcripts. Investigators did first-round RT-PCR with HTBI primers, then second-round multiplex PCR. TCRdb used MiXCR to reprocess the multiplex PCR reads, holding one entry per CDR3 protein. The sample carries 300,000 to 400,000 distinct CDR3 sequences, 15% to 20% recorded once. V gave up 3 bases and J gave up 11 bases, with 10 bases separating them. Germline V lookup: CDR1 MGHDK, CDR2 SYGVNS. CDR3 size: 11 residues. Sequenced: peripheral blood. The receptor comes from an adult man with Graves' ophthalmopathy. The chain is built from TRBV25-1 and TRBJ1-1; D unresolved. The CDR3 DNA reads TGTGCCAGCAGTGACAGCCTGTCTGCTTTCTTT. This translates into CASSDSLSAFF.